Each of the 30 T cell receptor beta chains below was sequenced from the same sample in a study of cytotoxic CD8 clonotypes in ibrutinib-treated CLL. Sequencing was performed with immunoSEQ multiplex PCR; in TCRdb, only in-frame clones are kept and a portion is missing. The data show some 150,000 clones, with approximately 80% seen just once and 6% to 9.5% held by the top ten. The sequencing used PBMCs, collected after 36 months of ibrutinib treatment. The receptor set was obtained from a human donor with chronic lymphocytic leukemia.

The chain links TRBV28 to TRBJ1-1, with D hard to call. CDR3 size: 14 residues. Germline V gene data show CDR1 as MDHEN and CDR2 as SYDVKM. V lost 0 bases and J lost 0, with 5 bases in between. The CDR3 DNA follows: TGTGCCAGCAGTTTATGGCTCATGAACACTGAAGCTTTCTTT. Its translation is CASSLWLMNTEAFF.

With respect to this clone: This CDR3 is also generated by other DNA sequences in the sample. The chain recombines TRBV30 with TRBJ1-5, with a tentative D call TRBD1 (5 bases). The germline CDR1 and CDR2 sequences are GTSNPN and SVGIG (reference sequence). V gave up 5 bases and J gave up 4 bases, with 12 bases separating them. The CDR3 length is 13 residues. This CDR3 is CAWEAGGNQPQHF. The CDR3, as DNA: TGTGCCTGGGAGGCGGGGGGAAATCAGCCCCAGCATTTT.

The V call is TRBV27, the J call TRBJ2-7; the D is unclear. The CDR3 covers 12 residues. CDR1 and CDR2 from the germline V gene are MNHEY and SMNVEV (reference sequence). The V end was cut by 5 bases, the J end by 4 bases, with 9 bases between. In nucleotides, the CDR3 is TGTGCCAGCAGTGCCCCGCCGTACGAGCAGTACTTC. The encoded protein is CASSAPPYEQYF.

The chain has TRBV7-9 and TRBJ2-1, with 8 positions matching TRBD1. Germline V gene data show CDR1 as SEHNR and CDR2 as FQNEAQ (reference sequence). The CDR3 is 15 amino acids. After removal of 1 base from V and 9 bases from J, the junction contained 8 bases not matched to a gene. The CDR3 here is CASSLGQGIDAEQFF. CDR3 nucleotides: TGTGCCAGCAGCTTAGGACAGGGGATCGATGCTGAGCAGTTCTTC.

The V call is TRBV5-6, the J call TRBJ1-2; no clear D. Trimming cost V 4 bases and J 4 bases, with 14 bases left between them. CDR1 is SGHDT and CDR2 is YYEEEE in the germline V gene. The CDR3 spans 14 residues. Here the CDR3 reads CASSPGPMAYGYTF. DNA of the CDR3: TGTGCCAGCAGCCCCGGACCAATGGCCTATGGCTACACCTTC.

The chain has TRBV9 and TRBJ1-5; D not resolved. Between the trimmed V and J ends, which lost 0 bases and 3 bases, there was a span of 10 bases. This CDR3 spans 15 amino acids. Looked up from germline, CDR1 is SGDLS and CDR2 is YYNGEE. The CDR3: CASSVGRQPNQPQHF. The CDR3 nucleotides are TGTGCCAGCAGCGTAGGTCGGCAGCCCAATCAGCCCCAGCATTTT.

This chain connects TRBV30 to TRBJ1-6; tentative D call: TRBD1 (5 bases). The CDR3 totals 15 residues. Germline CDR1 is GTSNPN and CDR2 is SVGIG (reference sequence). Trimming stripped 3 bases from V and 4 bases from J, with 13 bases between. CDR3 in amino acids: CAWSAGPHYNSPLHF. As DNA, the CDR3 is TGTGCCTGGAGCGCGGGACCGCATTATAATTCACCCCTCCACTTT.

This clone has just a few counts. This chain links TRBV5-1 with TRBJ2-7; the D gene is possibly TRBD1 (5 bases). The CDR3 totals 14 residues. Germline V lookup: CDR1 SGHRS, CDR2 YFSETQ. V lost 0 bases and J lost 4, with 11 bases in between. The CDR3 protein is CASSLAGPLYEQYF. CDR3 nucleotide sequence: TGCGCCAGCAGCTTGGCAGGGCCGCTTTACGAGCAGTACTTC.

This chain connects TRBV6-1 to TRBJ1-6; no clear D. CDR1 is MNHNS, CDR2 SASEGT, per germline. Trimming stripped 1 base from V and 0 bases from J, with 10 bases between. This CDR3 spans 17 amino acids. For the CDR3, the DNA is TGTGCCAGCAGTGAAGAACCGTGGAGCTCCTATAATTCACCCCTCCACTTT. Translating it yields CASSEEPWSSYNSPLHF.

This chain uses TRBV6-5 with TRBJ2-3, with D tentatively TRBD1 (5 bases). Trimming shortened V by 6 bases and J by 5 bases, and 9 bases separated the two germline ends. The CDR3 has 12 residues. Germline V lookup: CDR1 MNHEY, CDR2 SVGAGI. The CDR3 DNA sequence: TGTGCCAGCAGCCAGGGAAGAGATACGCAGTATTTT. As protein: CASSQGRDTQYF.

In this sample, this clone turned up a few times. The rearrangement joins TRBV6-5 to TRBJ1-2; weak D call: TRBD1 (5 bases). The CDR3 covers 13 residues. Germline V gives CDR1 MNHEY, CDR2 SVGAGI. V lost 6 bases, J lost 3 bases, and 11 bases lay in between. The CDR3 coding sequence is TGTGCCAGCAGAAAACCGGGGCACTATGGCTACACCTTC. Translation: CASRKPGHYGYTF.

This chain connects TRBV5-4 to TRBJ2-7, with 8 bases identical to TRBD1. J gave up 5 bases and V 5 bases, and 6 bases lay outside the gene matches. The CDR3 has 13 residues. Looked up from germline, CDR1 is SGHNT and CDR2 is YYREEE (reference sequence). CDR3 amino acids: CASSLDRANEQYF. CDR3 nucleotide sequence: TGTGCCAGCAGTCTGGACAGGGCTAACGAGCAGTACTTC.

The CDR3 loop is CASRENTANTEAFF. The CDR3 nucleotides read TGTGCCAGCAGGGAAAATACAGCCAACACTGAAGCTTTCTTT. The J gene is TRBJ1-1, the V gene TRBV6-1; D not certain. Between the trimmed V and J ends, which lost 6 bases and 2 bases, there was a span of 13 bases. The CDR3 extends over 14 amino acids. Germline V CDR1 and CDR2: MNHNS, SASEGT.

The chain recombines TRBV30 with TRBJ2-3; the match to TRBD2 covers 10 bases. With V trimmed by 1 base and J by 1 base, 2 bases remained unmatched. Germline CDR1 reads GTSNPN; CDR2 reads SVGIG (reference sequence). CDR3 length equals 15 residues. DNA for the CDR3: TGTGCCTGGAGTGATGGGACTAGCGGCACAGATACGCAGTATTTT. Protein sequence: CAWSDGTSGTDTQYF.

This chain uses TRBV9 with TRBJ1-3; D possibly corresponds to TRBD1 (5 bases). Germline lookup yields CDR1 SGDLS and CDR2 YYNGEE. The CDR3 runs to 17 residues. The germline V and J ends were trimmed by 0 bases and 1 base, with 14 bases remaining between them. The CDR3 sequence is CASSVEGSRGSGNTIYF. The CDR3 bases are TGTGCCAGCAGCGTAGAAGGGAGTCGGGGGTCTGGAAACACCATATATTTT.

The chain couples TRBV18 to TRBJ1-1; D gene ambiguous. V lost 2 bases and J lost 6, with 10 bases in between. Germline CDR1 and CDR2: KGHSH and LQKENI. The CDR3 extends over 13 amino acids. The CDR3, as DNA: TGTGCCAGCTCACCAGGTTTTGAGGCTGAAGCTTTCTTT. Translated: CASSPGFEAEAFF.

The chain carries TRBV11-2 and TRBJ2-3; 10 bases map to TRBD2. Germline-derived CDR1 and CDR2 are SGHAT and FQNNGV. CDR3 length: 16 residues. V lost 1 base to trimming and J lost 6 bases; unmatched junction nucleotides: 7. This chain's CDR3 is CASSLGWTSGWDTQYF. CDR3 coding DNA: TGTGCCAGCAGCTTAGGGTGGACTAGCGGTTGGGATACGCAGTATTTT.

The chain carries TRBV5-1 and TRBJ2-5, with 8 bases that match TRBD1. The germline V gene has CDR1 SGHRS and CDR2 YFSETQ. The CDR3 covers 14 residues. Unmatched junction bases numbered 9, after V lost 7 bases and J lost 4 bases. In nucleotides, the CDR3 is TGCGCCAGCGACCCCGGTGACAGGGGAGAGACCCAGTACTTC. Protein: CASDPGDRGETQYF.

In this sample, this clone is medium-sized. J is TRBJ1-3 and V is TRBV7-2; D gene uncertain. The germline gives CDR1 SGHTA, CDR2 FQGNSA. The CDR3 totals 14 residues. Trimming removed 9 bases at V and 3 bases at J, with 15 bases between. The CDR3 DNA reads as TGTGCCAGTGGGAGTAGTCGCAGTGGAAACACCATATATTTT. This encodes CASGSSRSGNTIYF.

J is TRBJ1-5 and V is TRBV6-5; 10 positions agree with TRBD1. The V and J ends lost 0 bases and 5 bases, in that order; junction bases with no gene match: 1. This CDR3 comprises 15 residues. Germline values: CDR1 MNHEY, CDR2 SVGAGI. The CDR3 sequence: CASSYSGQGDQPQHF. The CDR3 DNA is TGTGCCAGCAGTTACTCCGGACAGGGGGATCAGCCCCAGCATTTT.

As DNA, the CDR3 is TGTGCCAGCAGCTTACTGGCGGAGACTGAAGCTTTCTTT. The encoded protein is CASSLLAETEAFF. V usage is TRBV7-3 and J usage is TRBJ1-1, with no clear D. From germline, CDR1 is SGHTA and CDR2 FQGTGA. The CDR3 is 13 residues long. The V end lost 2 bases, the J end lost 5 bases, and 9 bases lay between the germline ends.

The chain recombines TRBV18 with TRBJ2-3; no firm D call. Germline CDR1 reads KGHSH; CDR2 reads LQKENI. Trimming took off 0 bases at V and 2 bases at J, with 3 bases between the two ends. The CDR3 is 13 residues long. CDR3 in amino acids: CASSPPATDTQYF. As DNA, the CDR3 is TGTGCCAGCTCACCACCGGCCACAGATACGCAGTATTTT. Looking up the rest from reference TRBV18 and TRBJ2-3 gives the full variable domain: NAGVMQNPRHLVRRRGQEARLRCSPMKGHSHVYWYRQLPEEGLKFMVYLQKENIIDESGMPKERFSAEFPKEGPSILRIQQVVRGDSAAYFCASSPPATDTQYFGPGTRLTVL.

The V call is TRBV6-1, the J call TRBJ1-5; unclear D gene. The V gene's germline CDR1 is MNHNS and CDR2 SASEGT. V was clipped by 11 bases and J by 2 bases, with 16 bases between them. There are 14 residues in the CDR3. The DNA of the CDR3 is TGTGCCCGCGAATCGGGTGTAGGCAATCAGCCCCAGCATTTT. Amino acid sequence: CARESGVGNQPQHF.

This clone has a single count. The CDR3 spells CASSFLGEGNQPQHF. In DNA form, the CDR3 reads TGTGCCAGCAGCTTTCTAGGGGAGGGCAATCAGCCCCAGCATTTT. V usage is TRBV5-6 and J usage is TRBJ1-5; perhaps TRBD1 as D (5 bases). CDR1 is SGHDT, CDR2 YYEEEE, per germline. This CDR3 region has 15 residues. V lost 2 bases, J lost 2 bases, and 11 bases lay in between.

The rearrangement links TRBV28 to TRBJ1-4, with a weak D call TRBD1 (5 bases). CDR1 is MDHEN, CDR2 SYDVKM, per germline. V was shortened by 6 bases and J by 0 bases, with 11 bases between the two germline ends. The CDR3 totals 15 residues. DNA of the CDR3: TGTGCCAGCAGGGGGTCGGGGGCAACTAATGAAAAACTGTTTTTT. Protein: CASRGSGATNEKLFF.

The chain employs TRBV5-5 and TRBJ1-1; D not certain. Germline V CDR1 and CDR2: SGHKS, YYEKEE (reference sequence). V lost 0 bases and J 3 bases, leaving 6 bases between the germline ends. The CDR3 is 13 residues long. In DNA form, the CDR3 reads TGTGCCAGCAGCTTGGGCGGGGACACTGAAGCTTTCTTT. Its translation is CASSLGGDTEAFF.

This clone occurred a few times. This rearrangement joins TRBV6-5 to TRBJ1-1, with D unclear. Trimming pared 2 bases from V and 1 base from J, leaving 14 bases between. The CDR3 loop spans 16 amino acids. Per germline, CDR1 MNHEY and CDR2 SVGAGI. CDR3: CASSYELARSNTEAFF. In DNA form, the CDR3 reads TGTGCCAGCAGTTACGAATTGGCTCGGTCGAACACTGAAGCTTTCTTT.

J is TRBJ2-4 and V is TRBV6-1; D is perhaps TRBD2 (5 bases). CDR3 length: 14 amino acids. CDR1 is MNHNS, CDR2 SASEGT, per germline. V dropped 3 bases and J dropped 2 bases, with 8 bases sitting between them. The CDR3 region is CASSDPGTKNIQYF. As DNA, the CDR3 is TGTGCCAGCAGTGATCCGGGAACCAAAAACATTCAGTACTTC.

The J gene is TRBJ2-2, the V gene TRBV4-1; D remains ambiguous. The germline gives CDR1 MGHRA, CDR2 YSYEKL. This CDR3 region has 15 residues. Trimming removed 4 bases at V and 3 bases at J, with 12 bases between. CDR3: CASSRRDKDTGELFF. DNA for the CDR3: TGCGCCAGCAGCCGGCGAGATAAGGACACCGGGGAGCTGTTTTTT.

This clone came up once. The V gene is TRBV5-1, the J gene TRBJ1-4, with no clear D. Germline V gene lookup returns CDR1 SGHRS and CDR2 YFSETQ. CDR3 length: 13 amino acids. V was shortened by 4 bases and J by 11 bases, with 15 bases between the two germline ends. DNA for the CDR3: TGCGCCAGCAGCCAGCCAGAGACGGGGAAACTGTTTTTT. It is translated as CASSQPETGKLFF.